Listed below are T cell receptor beta chains from one sample, sequenced in a study of T cells in pancreatic ductal adenocarcinoma. The data were produced by immunoSEQ multiplex PCR, yet TCRdb's version contains in-frame clones alone and is incomplete. Of approximately 97,000 clones in the sample, around 96% are singletons; the top ten hold less than 4%. Specimen: PBMCs. These receptor sequences come from a human donor with pancreatic ductal adenocarcinoma. Both conserved end residues are part of each CDR3. D genes are given only for firm matches. Size is stated for part of the rows, as once, few or many counts, or as a class when the clone is expanded.

TRBV5-6,TRBD1,-,TRBJ2-7,CASSFGTETYEQYF,TGTGCCAGCAGCTTTGGGACAGAAACCTACGAGCAGTACTTC
TRBV7-2,TRBD2,-,TRBJ2-1,CASSPAGAQDNEQFF,TGTGCCAGCAGCCCAGCGGGGGCGCAAGACAATGAGCAGTTCTTC
TRBV7-3,-,-,TRBJ2-1,CASSSLLHNEQFF,TGTGCCAGCAGCTCACTCTTACACAATGAGCAGTTCTTC
TRBV5-1,TRBD2,-,TRBJ2-7,CASSQLATTSYEQYF,TGCGCCAGCAGCCAACTAGCGACAACCTCCTACGAGCAGTACTTC
TRBV7-2,TRBD2,-,TRBJ2-7,CASSSQAGGSYEQYF,TGTGCCAGCAGCTCCCAGGCGGGGGGATCCTACGAGCAGTACTTC
TRBV2,TRBD1,-,TRBJ2-7,CARQGGSSYEQYF,TGTGCCCGACAAGGGGGCAGCTCCTACGAGCAGTACTTC
TRBV5-1,-,-,TRBJ1-2,CASKEGNGYGYTF,TGCGCCAGCAAGGAGGGGAATGGCTATGGCTACACCTTC
TRBV18,-,once,TRBJ2-7,CASSLRTDSYEQYF,TGTGCCAGCTCACTTCGGACTGACTCCTACGAGCAGTACTTC
TRBV15,TRBD1,-,TRBJ2-3,CATSRDNRGQGTQYF,TGTGCCACCAGCAGGGATAACAGGGGGCAGGGAACGCAGTATTTT
TRBV2,TRBD1,-,TRBJ2-5,CASSSGTGVETQYF,TGTGCCAGCAGTTCCGGGACAGGGGTAGAGACCCAGTACTTC
TRBV7-2,TRBD2,-,TRBJ2-7,CASSQGAGGHYEQYF,TGTGCCAGCAGCCAAGGAGCGGGAGGCCACTACGAGCAGTACTTC
TRBV19,-,-,TRBJ1-2,CASTGAEGNYGYTF,TGTGCCAGTACCGGGGCGGAGGGGAACTATGGCTACACCTTC
TRBV5-1,-,few,TRBJ1-1,CASSLRGGEAFF,TGCGCCAGCAGCTTGCGAGGGGGAGAAGCTTTCTTT
TRBV18,-,-,TRBJ2-5,CASSPNSQETQYF,TGTGCCAGCTCACCGAACTCCCAAGAGACCCAGTACTTC
TRBV10-1,-,-,TRBJ2-7,CASSGTGVYEQYF,TGCGCCAGCAGTGGGACTGGGGTCTACGAGCAGTACTTC
TRBV25-1,-,-,TRBJ2-3,CASSESGHFTTDTQYF,TGTGCCAGCAGTGAATCCGGACATTTCACCACAGATACGCAGTATTTT